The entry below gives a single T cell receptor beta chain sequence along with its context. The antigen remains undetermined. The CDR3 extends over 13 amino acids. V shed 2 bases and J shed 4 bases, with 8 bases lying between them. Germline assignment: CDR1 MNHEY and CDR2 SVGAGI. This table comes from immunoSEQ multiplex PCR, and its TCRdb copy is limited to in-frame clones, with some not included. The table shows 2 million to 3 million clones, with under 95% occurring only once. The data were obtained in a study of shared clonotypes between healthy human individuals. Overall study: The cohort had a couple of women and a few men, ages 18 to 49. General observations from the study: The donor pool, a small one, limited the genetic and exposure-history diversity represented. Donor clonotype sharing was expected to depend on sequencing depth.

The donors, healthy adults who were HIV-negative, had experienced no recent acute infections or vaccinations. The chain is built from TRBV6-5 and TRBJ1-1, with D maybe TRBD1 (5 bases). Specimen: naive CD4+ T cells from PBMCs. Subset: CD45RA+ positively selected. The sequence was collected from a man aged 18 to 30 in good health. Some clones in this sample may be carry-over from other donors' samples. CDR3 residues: CASSYQGPTEAFF. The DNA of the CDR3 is TGTGCCAGCAGTTACCAGGGCCCCACTGAAGCTTTCTTT.